This T cell receptor beta chain was captured in a study of blood T cells in healthy people across ages. For the second PCR, which ran for about 7 to 11 cycles, a sample-barcoded 5' primer and a J-beta primer mix were used. Each cDNA molecule received a tag from a template-switch adaptor that had 12 random nucleotides. From the 5' RACE reads, TCRdb called clonotypes with MiXCR, one entry per CDR3 protein. The table has fewer than 950,000 distinct CDR3 sequences, approximately 55% seen once. There are 13 residues in the CDR3. From germline, CDR1 is ENHRY and CDR2 SYGVKD. V was shortened by 10 bases and J by 4 bases, with 13 bases between the two germline ends.

Input material: blood. The chain joins TRBV10-3 to TRBJ2-2; D not certain. This receptor was obtained from a man aged 80 or over in good health. Here the CDR3 DNA reads TGTGCCACTGGCCCCCAGGCCACCGGGGAGCTGTTTTTT. Residues: CATGPQATGELFF.